The T cell receptor (beta chain) under discussion was sequenced for a study of cytomegalovirus exposure and HLA in healthy donors. Turning to the study itself: Caucasian-associated ancestry cluster membership applied to approximately 81% of approximately 420 genotyped donors.

Germline V lookup: CDR1 LGHNA, CDR2 YSLEER. This CDR3 is built from 14 residues. V was pared by 0 bases and J by 5 bases, with 11 bases between. Study findings and constraints: There were some V segments, including TRBV6-2 and TRBV6-3, excluded as indistinguishable. Based on reports, TCR beta sequences accurately predicted HLA-A and HLA-B alleles for most subjects. Accounts indicate the classifier identified cytomegalovirus status with strong specificity and sensitivity.

The PCR was carried out with 60 Vbeta primers and 13 Jbeta primers. TCRdb keeps only in-frame clones here, not all; method: immunoSEQ multiplex PCR. The sample includes some 97,000 clones, approximately 80% seen only once; the top ten take less than 1.5%. Turning to this clone: Its antigen is unknown.

This chain uses TRBV4-3 with TRBJ2-7; perhaps TRBD2 as D (7 bases). This TCR was sampled from a woman aged 18-29 years in good health and CMV-seronegative. Sequenced sample: PBMCs. This CDR3 is CASSQEGGPHEQYF. Here the CDR3 DNA reads TGCGCCAGCAGCCAAGAGGGGGGGCCCCACGAGCAGTACTTC.